This TCR beta chain was sequenced for a study of blood T cell repertoires in COVID-19. About the study: Sites across the United States, Italy and Spain contributed samples from acute and convalescent COVID-19. PBMCs, B-cell-depleted T cells, or T cells were the source of the cDNA or gDNA that made up the material.

In the authors' workflow: Scientists estimated how many nucleated cells there were by amplifying reference gene primers. Here immunoSEQ multiplex PCR was the method, and the copy in TCRdb shows in-frame clones only, minus some. D and trimming were read from the DNA, whereas the V and J calls and clone size are those reported in that table. The data show 130,000 to 150,000 clones, 85% seen once. There are 16 residues in the CDR3. Germline assignment: CDR1 MDHEN and CDR2 SYDVKM. Germline trimming cut 5 bases from V and 4 bases from J; bases unmatched to any gene: 8. This sequence joins TRBV28 and TRBJ2-3; TRBD2 agrees at 11 bases. The TCR was taken from a human donor with acute or convalescent COVID-19. The donor label of this sample is uncertain. Material for sequencing was peripheral blood. CDR3 sequence: CASSTNGLAGSDTQYF. The CDR3 nucleotides read TGTGCCAGCAGTACGAACGGACTAGCGGGTTCAGATACGCAGTATTTT.